These 8 T cell receptor beta chains were all obtained from the same sample, sequenced in a study of T-cell reconstitution after alpha-beta-depleted transplantation in children. Unique molecular identifiers tagged the TCRbeta library. TCRdb reanalysed the PCR reads using MiXCR and keeps one entry per CDR3 protein. Altogether around 440,000 distinct CDR3 sequences are present, about a sixth being singletons, with the ten largest covering under 30%. This specimen consisted of PBMCs, mostly from graft donor cells, obtained 360 days after TCRalphabeta/CD19-depleted stem cell transplant. Source of these receptors: a boy under three years old who had a stem cell transplant for Wiskott-Aldrich syndrome, so the T cells may come from the graft donor.

This clonotype appeared many times. V usage is TRBV5-1 and J usage is TRBJ1-5; D is unclear. The CDR3 covers 13 residues. The germline V gene encodes CDR1 SGHRS and CDR2 YFSETQ. V was cut by 0 bases and J by 4 bases, with 5 bases left in between. CDR3 bases: TGCGCCAGCAGCTTGGCTCCGAATCAGCCCCAGCATTTT. Its translation: CASSLAPNQPQHF. Full variable domain (remainder filled in from reference TRBV5-1 and TRBJ1-5): KAGVTQTPRYLIKTRGQQVTLSCSPISGHRSVSWYQQTPGQGLQFLFEYFSETQRNKGNFPGRFSGRQFSNSRSEMNVSTLELGDSALYLCASSLAPNQPQHFGDGTRLSIL.

This chain joins TRBV11-2 and TRBJ2-1; D remains ambiguous. The germline CDR1 and CDR2 sequences are SGHAT and FQNNGV. The CDR3 is 12 residues long. V was shortened by 3 bases and J by 10 bases, with 10 bases between the two germline ends. The CDR3 DNA reads TGTGCCAGCAGCTTGTATTTAAGGGAGCAGTTCTTC. It codes for CASSLYLREQFF.

The table lists this clonotype with a few counts. The chain couples TRBV3-1 to TRBJ2-1, with D possibly being TRBD2 (6 bases). This CDR3 is built from 15 residues. With 4 bases removed from V and 3 bases from J, the gap between germline ends came to 13 bases. CDR1 is LGHDT and CDR2 is YNNKEL in the germline V gene (reference sequence). CDR3 protein: CASSPRESLYNEQFF. As DNA, the CDR3 is TGTGCCAGCAGCCCCCGGGAGTCCCTCTACAATGAGCAGTTCTTC.

J is TRBJ1-5 and V is TRBV4-2, with D perhaps TRBD1 (6 bases). V was cut by 0 bases and J by 4 bases, with 10 bases left in between. Germline V CDR1 and CDR2: LGHNA, YNFKEQ. The length of the CDR3 is 15 residues. The CDR3 DNA reads as TGTGCCAGCAGCCAAGATATAGGGGGGAATCAGCCCCAGCATTTT. Amino acid sequence: CASSQDIGGNQPQHF.

This clonotype was counted a few times. The chain couples TRBV29-1 to TRBJ1-5; D uncertain. Trimming removed 5 bases at V and 0 bases at J, with 8 bases between. Germline CDR1 SQVTM, CDR2 ANQGSEA. This CDR3 is built from 13 residues. CDR3 sequence (DNA): TGCAGCGTTCTCGATGATAGCAATCAGCCCCAGCATTTT. This gives the protein CSVLDDSNQPQHF.

This clonotype was observed many times. Here the CDR3 reads CASSLTSGPYNEQFF. The CDR3 DNA sequence: TGTGCCAGCAGCTTGACTAGCGGGCCCTACAATGAGCAGTTCTTC. The J gene is TRBJ2-1, the V gene TRBV11-2; TRBD2 agrees at 10 bases. V was clipped by 3 bases and J by 2 bases; unmatched bases: 1. Looked up from germline, CDR1 is SGHAT and CDR2 is FQNNGV. The CDR3 is 15 amino acids.

This clonotype was seen a handful of times. The J gene is TRBJ2-3, the V gene TRBV5-1, with D possibly matching TRBD2 (5 bases). Per the germline V gene, CDR1 is SGHRS and CDR2 is YFSETQ. The CDR3 runs 15 residues. V shed 1 base and J shed 2 bases, with 11 bases lying between them. In DNA form, the CDR3 reads TGCGCCAGCAGCTTGTCGGGGTTTCTCACAGATACGCAGTATTTT. The encoded protein is CASSLSGFLTDTQYF. Full variable domain (outside the CDR3, taken from reference TRBV5-1 and TRBJ2-3): KAGVTQTPRYLIKTRGQQVTLSCSPISGHRSVSWYQQTPGQGLQFLFEYFSETQRNKGNFPGRFSGRQFSNSRSEMNVSTLELGDSALYLCASSLSGFLTDTQYFGPGTRLTVL.

Ten or more counts support this clonotype. J is TRBJ2-3 and V is TRBV28; tentatively, D is TRBD2 (6 bases). The CDR3 has 17 amino acids. The germline V gene has CDR1 MDHEN and CDR2 SYDVKM. V shed 8 bases and J shed 6 bases, with 27 bases lying between them. The CDR3 loop is CASARLGTYRVADTQYF. The CDR3 nucleotides are TGTGCCAGCGCCCGACTAGGGACCTATCGGGTAGCGGATACGCAGTATTTT.